The subject of this entry is one T cell receptor (beta chain). Its specificity is not known. CDR1 MGHRA and CDR2 YSYEKL come from the germline V gene. This CDR3 is built from 14 residues. Trimming removed 2 bases from V and 8 bases from J, with 15 bases in between. The data derive from a study of T cell responses to AZD1222 COVID-19 vaccine. Study-wide points: It was only a handful of AZD1222 recipients who were seropositive at baseline. Females made up more of the donors, who were largely white British, and clonal diversity may have come out too low.

Data came from immunoSEQ multiplex PCR; TCRdb stores just in-frame clones and leaves some out. The specimen's table records over 120,000 clones. The sample was peripheral blood. The chain has TRBV4-1 and TRBJ1-1; no definite D call. The receptor was isolated from an adult in good health. The CDR3 region has the DNA TGCGCCAGCAGCCAAAAACCGGACTCCCTCGAAGCTTTCTTT. This codes for CASSQKPDSLEAFF.